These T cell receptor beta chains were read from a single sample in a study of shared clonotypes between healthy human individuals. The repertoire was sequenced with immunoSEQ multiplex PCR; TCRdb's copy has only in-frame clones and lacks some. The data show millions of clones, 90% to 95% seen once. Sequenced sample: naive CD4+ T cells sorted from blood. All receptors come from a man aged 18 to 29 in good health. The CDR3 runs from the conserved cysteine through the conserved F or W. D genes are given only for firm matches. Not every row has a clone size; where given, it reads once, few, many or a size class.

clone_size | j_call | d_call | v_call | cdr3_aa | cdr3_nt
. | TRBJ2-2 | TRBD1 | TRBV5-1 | CASSRQGADTGELFF | TGCGCCAGCAGCAGGCAGGGGGCGGACACCGGGGAGCTGTTTTTT
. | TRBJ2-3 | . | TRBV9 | CASSVGPPDTQYF | TGTGCCAGCAGCGTCGGACCCCCAGATACGCAGTATTTT
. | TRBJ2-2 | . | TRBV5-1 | CASSRKQGAGELFF | TGCGCCAGCAGCCGAAAACAGGGAGCCGGGGAGCTGTTTTTT
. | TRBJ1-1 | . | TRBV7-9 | CASSLIRSAFF | TGTGCCAGCAGCTTAATAAGATCGGCTTTCTTT
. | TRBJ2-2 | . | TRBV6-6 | CASSYGTRGTGELFF | TGTGCCAGCAGTTACGGGACCCGAGGGACCGGGGAGCTGTTTTTT
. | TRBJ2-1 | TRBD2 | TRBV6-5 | CASSTHSGDDNEQFF | TGTGCCAGCAGTACCCATAGCGGGGATGACAATGAGCAGTTCTTC
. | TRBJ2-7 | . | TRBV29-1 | CSVEVRPYEQYF | TGCAGCGTTGAAGTCAGACCCTACGAGCAGTACTTC
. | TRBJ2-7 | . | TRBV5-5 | CASSFGQGGRTDF | TGTGCCAGCAGCTTCGGACAGGGAGGGAGGACGGACTTC
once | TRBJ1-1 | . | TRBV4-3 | CASSQGGYGNEAFF | TGCGCCAGCAGCCAAGGGGGGTACGGGAATGAAGCTTTCTTT
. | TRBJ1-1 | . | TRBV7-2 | CASSLGGRAEAFF | TGTGCCAGCAGCTTAGGGGGGAGGGCTGAAGCTTTCTTT
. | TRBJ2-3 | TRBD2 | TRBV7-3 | CASSPTSAGGQDTQYF | TGTGCCAGCAGCCCGACCTCAGCGGGGGGGCAAGATACGCAGTATTTT
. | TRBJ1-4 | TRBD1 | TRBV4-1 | CASRQWDSSLATNEKLFF | TGCGCCAGCAGGCAATGGGACAGCAGCCTGGCAACTAATGAAAAACTGTTTTTT
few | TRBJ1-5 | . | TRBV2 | CASTSEFGNQPQHF | TGTGCCAGCACTTCGGAATTTGGCAATCAGCCCCAGCATTTT
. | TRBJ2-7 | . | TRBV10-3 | CAISESGQGYEQYF | TGTGCCATCAGTGAGTCGGGACAAGGATACGAGCAGTACTTC
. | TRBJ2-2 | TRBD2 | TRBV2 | CASSVVAGGVTGELFF | TGTGCCAGCAGTGTAGTTGCGGGAGGAGTAACCGGGGAGCTGTTTTTT
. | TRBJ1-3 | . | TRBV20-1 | CSAPYGNTIYF | TGCAGTGCCCCCTATGGGAACACCATATATTTT
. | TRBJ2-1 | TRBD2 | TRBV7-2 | CASSTATSGQYNEQFF | TGTGCCAGCAGCACCGCGACTAGCGGACAATACAATGAGCAGTTCTTC
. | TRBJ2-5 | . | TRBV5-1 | CASSWGSTKETQYF | TGCGCCAGCAGCTGGGGATCCACCAAAGAGACCCAGTACTTC
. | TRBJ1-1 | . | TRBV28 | CASSLGRWGMNTEAFF | TGTGCCAGCAGTTTAGGACGGTGGGGGATGAACACTGAAGCTTTCTTT
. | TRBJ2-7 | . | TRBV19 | CASSDRRGEEQYF | TGTGCCAGTAGCGACAGAAGGGGAGAGGAGCAGTACTTC
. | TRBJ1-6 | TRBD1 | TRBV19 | CASSIAAGQPNSPLHF | TGTGCCAGTAGTATAGCGGCGGGACAGCCGAATTCACCCCTCCACTTT
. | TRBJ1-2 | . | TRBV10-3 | CAISGGDNYGYTF | TGTGCCATCAGTGGGGGTGATAACTATGGCTACACCTTC
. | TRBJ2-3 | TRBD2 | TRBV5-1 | CASSLSGGNTDTQYF | TGCGCCAGCAGCTTAAGCGGGGGGAACACAGATACGCAGTATTTT
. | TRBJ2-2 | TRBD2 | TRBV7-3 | CASSRTGGVNTGELFF | TGTGCCAGCAGCCGAACGGGGGGAGTGAACACCGGGGAGCTGTTTTTT
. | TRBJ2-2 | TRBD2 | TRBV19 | CASSGRTSGRRGGELFF | TGTGCCAGTAGCGGAAGGACTAGCGGGAGAAGGGGCGGGGAGCTGTTTTTT
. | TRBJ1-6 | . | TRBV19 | CASSFHNSPLHF | TGTGCCAGTTCGTTTCATAATTCACCCCTCCACTTT
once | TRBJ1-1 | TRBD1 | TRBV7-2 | CASSPMDRGRGVAFF | TGTGCCAGCAGCCCGATGGACAGGGGGCGAGGAGTAGCTTTCTTC
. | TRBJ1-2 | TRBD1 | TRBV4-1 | CASSQAQGFSNYGYTF | TGCGCCAGCAGCCAAGCACAGGGGTTTTCTAACTATGGCTACACCTTC
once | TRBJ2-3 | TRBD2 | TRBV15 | CATSRDNPGTSGDWDTQYF | TGTGCCACCAGCAGAGATAACCCCGGGACTAGCGGGGATTGGGATACGCAGTATTTT
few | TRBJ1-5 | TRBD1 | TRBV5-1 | CASSPGQDRNQPQHF | TGCGCCAGCAGCCCAGGACAGGATCGCAATCAGCCCCAGCATTTT
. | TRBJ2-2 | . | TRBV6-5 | CASSSPSQHRTGELFF | TGTGCCAGCAGTTCTCCCTCGCAACATCGCACCGGGGAGCTGTTTTTT
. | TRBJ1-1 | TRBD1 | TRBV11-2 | CASSWDRMITEAFF | TGTGCCAGCAGCTGGGACAGGATGATAACTGAAGCTTTCTTT
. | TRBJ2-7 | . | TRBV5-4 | CASSRNLAEGYEQYF | TGTGCCAGCAGCAGGAACCTGGCGGAGGGATACGAGCAGTACTTC